The clone carrying this T cell receptor (beta chain) was seen just once. The antigen is unknown. This entry is derived from a study of T cell responses to AZD1222 COVID-19 vaccine. Overall study context: Some second doses came at about 4 weeks and others at about 12 weeks; these were pooled. Study results and caveats: The breadth and depth of Spike-specific TCRs increased once two AZD1222 doses had been given. Females outnumbered males among donors, who were mostly white British; clonal diversity was possibly underestimated. Every sample of the repertoires postdated the peak T cell response.

Repertoires were generated with immunoSEQ multiplex PCR, while TCRdb's copy carries only in-frame clones and drops some. The table shows some 170,000 clones, with approximately 91% occurring only once. The CDR3 covers 14 residues. V dropped 2 bases and J dropped 4 bases, with 9 bases sitting between them. Per germline, CDR1 MDHEN and CDR2 SYDVKM. The sequenced sample was peripheral blood, obtained on day 0 of AZD1222 vaccination. This TCR derives from an adult in good health. The chain uses TRBV28 and TRBJ1-3; D is possibly TRBD1 (5 bases). The CDR3 sequence is CASSLQGYGNTIYF. CDR3 coding DNA: TGTGCCAGCAGTTTACAGGGTTACGGAAACACCATATATTTT. Variable domain in full (rest from reference TRBV28 and TRBJ1-3): DVKVTQSSRYLVKRTGEKVFLECVQDMDHENMFWYRQDPGLGLRLIYFSYDVKMKEKGDIPEGYSVSREKKERFSLILESASTNQTSMYLCASSLQGYGNTIYFGEGSWLTVV.